Ten or more counts support the clone carrying this TCR beta chain. Its antigen remains unidentified. TCRdb re-called the 5' RACE reads with MiXCR, one entry per CDR3 protein. Here the sample spans 200,000 or so distinct CDR3 sequences, 13% being singletons. Germline lookup yields CDR1 SGHRS and CDR2 YFSETQ. The CDR3 totals 17 residues. V shed 0 bases and J 2 bases; nucleotides not matched to a gene: 7. This sample was taken from a study of CD8 T cells in ankylosing spondylitis. The study, taken as a whole, reports: Significant enrichment of disease-linked clones was reported in matched ankylosing spondylitis synovial fluid. Typical of ankylosing spondylitis blood, it appeared, was a TCR beta motif of under 10 highly homologous variants.

V gene TRBV5-1 combines with J gene TRBJ2-3; TRBD2 matches at 9 bases. Specimen: blood, either unsorted or a sorted T cell fraction (not recorded which). This receptor was obtained from a female donor with ankylosing spondylitis or in good health (not recorded which). In nucleotides, the CDR3 is TGCGCCAGCAGCTTGGGATCTAGCGGGAAGTTCACAGATACGCAGTATTTT. Translated, it gives CASSLGSSGKFTDTQYF.